The present T cell receptor (beta chain) was sequenced within a study of cytomegalovirus exposure and HLA in healthy donors. Study in general: Counted in an early data release were about 80 million unique TCRs from HLA-typed donors. Findings and caveats of the study: The study flagged fewer than 200 TCR beta chains as cytomegalovirus-associated. HLA alleles were associated with 18,000 or so TCR beta sequences in a later analysis at 0.05 false discovery rate. An apparent linkage of common viral pathogens to several of the most significant clusters emerged in a later analysis.

Both 60 Vbeta primers and 13 Jbeta primers went into the PCR. Assay: immunoSEQ multiplex PCR; the TCRdb copy retains only in-frame clones and omits some. The data contain about 160,000 clones, about 71% of them singletons. This CDR3 comprises 13 residues. V lost 3 bases, J lost 3 bases, and 8 bases lay in between. Germline values: CDR1 LNHDA, CDR2 SQIVND (reference sequence). A remark on this clone: Its target is not known.

This sequence was found in a woman aged 30 to 39 in good health and CMV-seronegative. V gene TRBV19 combines with J gene TRBJ2-5; D gene unclear. Sequencing was done on a sample of PBMCs. CDR3 DNA sequence: TGTGCCAGTAGTATGGGCTCAGAAGAGACCCAGTACTTC. Translating gives CASSMGSEETQYF.